This is a list of T cell receptor beta chains from one sample in a study of beta chain features in type 1 diabetes. Measured with immunoSEQ multiplex PCR; TCRdb has only the in-frame clones, and not every one. Among 500,000 to 650,000 clones, around 12% were seen once, and the ten largest hold around 0.12%. Sequenced material: naive CD4+ T cells from blood. The receptors here all came from a man between 25 and 39 years old with type 1 diabetes. The CDR3 runs from the conserved cysteine through the conserved F or W. D genes are given only for firm matches.

length,D,V,CDR3
12,NA,TRBV5-1,CASSSQGIEQFF
14,NA,TRBV28,CASSSPTGANVLTF
14,TRBD1,TRBV7-2,CASSVQGAPREQYF
17,NA,TRBV7-9,CASSLAEAGRNTGELFF
15,TRBD1,TRBV6-6,CASSYGQGNLREQYF
14,TRBD1,TRBV6-5,CASSYRTGSSTIYF
14,TRBD1,TRBV2,CASSGVGQGNGYTF
15,NA,TRBV9,CASSVDSQGYSPLHF
11,NA,TRBV2,CASSKEGEQFF
12,TRBD1,TRBV28,CATRQGWYEQYF
14,NA,TRBV7-2,CASSLSQGIGELFF
18,TRBD1,TRBV18,CASSQYSLDRGQYNEQFF